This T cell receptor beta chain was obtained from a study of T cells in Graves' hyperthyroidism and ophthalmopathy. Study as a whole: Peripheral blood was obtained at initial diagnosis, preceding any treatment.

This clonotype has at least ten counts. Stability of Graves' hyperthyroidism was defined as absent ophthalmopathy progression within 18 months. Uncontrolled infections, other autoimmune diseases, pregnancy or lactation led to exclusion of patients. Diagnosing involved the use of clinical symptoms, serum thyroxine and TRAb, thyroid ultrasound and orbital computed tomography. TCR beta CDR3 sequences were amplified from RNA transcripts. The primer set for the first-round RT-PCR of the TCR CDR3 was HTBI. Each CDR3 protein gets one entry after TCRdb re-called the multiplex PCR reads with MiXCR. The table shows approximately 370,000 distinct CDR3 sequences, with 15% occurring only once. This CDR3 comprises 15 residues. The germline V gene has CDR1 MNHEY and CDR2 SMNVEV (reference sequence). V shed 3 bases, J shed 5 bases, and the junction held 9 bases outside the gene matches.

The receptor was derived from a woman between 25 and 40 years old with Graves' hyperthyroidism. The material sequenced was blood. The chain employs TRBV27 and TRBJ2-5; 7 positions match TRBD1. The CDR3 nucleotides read TGTGCCAGCAGTTTTATTTCGACAGGGTCGGAGACCCAGTACTTC. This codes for CASSFISTGSETQYF.